Listed below are T cell receptor beta chains from one sample, sequenced in a study of shared clonotypes between healthy human individuals. Here immunoSEQ multiplex PCR was the method, and the copy in TCRdb shows in-frame clones only, minus some. This table has hundreds of thousands of clones, roughly 72% appearing once. The sample taken for sequencing was memory CD4+ T cells sorted from blood. These receptors originate from a woman between 25 and 40 years old in good health. Both conserved end residues are trimmed from each CDR3. Each record gives: V gene, J gene, CDR3 protein.

TRBV7-9	TRBJ2-1	ASSPETIGEQF
TRBV15	TRBJ1-3	ATSRRGTGAGNTIY
TRBV5-1	TRBJ1-5	ASSPETGNNQPQH
TRBV2	TRBJ2-1	ASSASTENNELVQF
TRBV6-1	TRBJ1-5	ASSDTGQVSRPQH
TRBV5-1	TRBJ2-7	ASSPQGRLEQY
TRBV7-2	TRBJ2-5	ASSLVAGGETQY
TRBV11-2	TRBJ2-2	ASSRKDTGELF
TRBV5-1	TRBJ1-1	ASSLAGDPATEAF
TRBV25-1	TRBJ2-6	ASSAGLAGGSGANVLT
TRBV25-1	TRBJ2-1	ASSETGVGLNEQF
TRBV9	TRBJ2-7	ASSVEGSLNEQY
TRBV11-2	TRBJ1-5	ASSSQRVNQPQH
TRBV5-1	TRBJ1-2	ASSYGGTGGYT
TRBV5-4	TRBJ2-7	ASSRGGLANFYEQY
TRBV10-3	TRBJ1-2	AISDNDRVYGYT
TRBV27	TRBJ1-1	ATGPGMNTEAF
TRBV6-5	TRBJ2-7	ASSYSGTDYEQY
TRBV19	TRBJ1-3	ATSVGNTIY
TRBV7-2	TRBJ1-2	ASSPYRLQTSTYGYT
TRBV10-3	TRBJ2-3	AISYRGLEADTQY
TRBV28	TRBJ1-1	ASSVGYEAF
TRBV19	TRBJ2-1	ASAWVDNEQF
TRBV10-3	TRBJ2-3	AISDAKGHRGTGGSTDTQY
TRBV5-5	TRBJ1-1	ASSHRHSMNTEAF
TRBV6-7	TRBJ1-2	ASVRARYGYT
TRBV7-6	TRBJ1-5	ASSPGRGQPQH
TRBV29-1	TRBJ2-5	SESSTSRGETQY
TRBV5-1	TRBJ2-1	ASSLEGLPQRNEQF
TRBV6-1	TRBJ1-1	ASRTRGGTNTEAF
TRBV27	TRBJ2-2	ASSLTITGELF
TRBV2	TRBJ2-3	ASSQQGYTDTQY
TRBV5-4	TRBJ2-2	ASSSPGRELF
TRBV7-2	TRBJ2-1	ASSPTRLSYNEQF
TRBV6-6	TRBJ2-1	ASSVDMNLYNEQF
TRBV6-6	TRBJ2-3	ASSPASGRGTDTQY
TRBV9	TRBJ2-4	ASSVGAIAKNIQY
TRBV6-1	TRBJ2-2	ASSLADTGELF
TRBV7-6	TRBJ2-7	ASSSPPETYEQY
TRBV27	TRBJ2-7	ASRRGAQPTYEQY
TRBV28	TRBJ1-1	ASSLHWAGGKAF